This TCR beta chain was obtained from a study of shared T cell receptors in the human thymus. Germline loops: CDR1 MDHEN, CDR2 SYDVKM. The CDR3 sequence is 13 residues long. Trimming took 6 bases from V and 14 from J; bases not matched to a gene: 11. TCRdb's copy holds only in-frame clones and misses some; the assay was immunoSEQ multiplex PCR. The sample has about 380,000 clones; 85% to 95% are singletons. Sequencing used thymocytes. The chain has TRBV28 and TRBJ2-3, with 10 bases identical to TRBD2. The TCR comes from a human donor. CDR3 protein: CASSLSPSGGSYF. CDR3 DNA: TGTGCCAGCAGCCTAAGCCCTAGCGGGGGCTCGTATTTT.